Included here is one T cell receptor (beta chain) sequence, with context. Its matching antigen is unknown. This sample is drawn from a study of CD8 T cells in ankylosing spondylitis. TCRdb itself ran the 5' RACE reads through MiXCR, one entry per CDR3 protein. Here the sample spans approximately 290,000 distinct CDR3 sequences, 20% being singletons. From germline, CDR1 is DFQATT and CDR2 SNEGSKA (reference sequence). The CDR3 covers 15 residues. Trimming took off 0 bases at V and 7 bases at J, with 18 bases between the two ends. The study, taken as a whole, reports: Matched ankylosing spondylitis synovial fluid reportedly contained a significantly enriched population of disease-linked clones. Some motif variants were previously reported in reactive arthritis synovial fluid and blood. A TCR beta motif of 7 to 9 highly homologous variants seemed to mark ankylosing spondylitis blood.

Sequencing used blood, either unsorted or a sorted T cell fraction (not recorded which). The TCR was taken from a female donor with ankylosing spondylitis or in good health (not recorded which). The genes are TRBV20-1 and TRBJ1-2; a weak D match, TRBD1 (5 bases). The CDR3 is CSARDQNRLSSGYTF. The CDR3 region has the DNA TGCAGTGCTAGAGATCAGAACAGGCTGTCCTCTGGCTACACCTTC.